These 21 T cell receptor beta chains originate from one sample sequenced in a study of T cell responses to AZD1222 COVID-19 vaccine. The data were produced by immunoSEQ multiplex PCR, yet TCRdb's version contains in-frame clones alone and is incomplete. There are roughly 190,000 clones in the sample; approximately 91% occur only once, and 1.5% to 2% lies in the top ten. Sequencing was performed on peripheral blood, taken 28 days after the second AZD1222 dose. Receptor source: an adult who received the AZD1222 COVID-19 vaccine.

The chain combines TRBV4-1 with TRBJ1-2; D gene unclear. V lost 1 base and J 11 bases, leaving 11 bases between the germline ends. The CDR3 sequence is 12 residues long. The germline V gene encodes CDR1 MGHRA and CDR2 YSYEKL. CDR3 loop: CASSQVGIGYTF. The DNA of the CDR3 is TGCGCCAGCAGCCAAGTAGGTATAGGTTACACCTTC.

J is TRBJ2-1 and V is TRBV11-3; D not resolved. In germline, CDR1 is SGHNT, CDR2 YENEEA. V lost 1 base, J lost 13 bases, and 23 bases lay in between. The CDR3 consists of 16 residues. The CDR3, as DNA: TGTGCCAGCAGCTTAGGCGGCAGCTCCCCGGTGCCCCTACAGTTCTTC. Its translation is CASSLGGSSPVPLQFF.

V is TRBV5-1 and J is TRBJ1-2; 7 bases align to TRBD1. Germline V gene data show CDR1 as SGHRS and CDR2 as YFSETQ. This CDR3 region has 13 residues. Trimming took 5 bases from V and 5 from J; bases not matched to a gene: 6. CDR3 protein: CASSSTGRYGYTF. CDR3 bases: TGCGCCAGCAGTTCGACAGGGCGATATGGCTACACCTTC.

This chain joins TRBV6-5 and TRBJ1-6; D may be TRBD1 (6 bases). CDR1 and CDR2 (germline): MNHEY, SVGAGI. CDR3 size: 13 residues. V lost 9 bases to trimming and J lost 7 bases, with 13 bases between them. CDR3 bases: TGTGCCAGTGTGGCAGGGGAGAATTCACCCCTCCACTTT. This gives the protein CASVAGENSPLHF.

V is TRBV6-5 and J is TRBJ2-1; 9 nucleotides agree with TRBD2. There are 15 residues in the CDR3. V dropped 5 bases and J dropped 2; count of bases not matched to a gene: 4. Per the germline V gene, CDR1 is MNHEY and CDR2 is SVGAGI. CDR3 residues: CASSISGGPYNEQFF. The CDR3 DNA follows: TGTGCCAGCAGTATTAGCGGGGGCCCCTACAATGAGCAGTTCTTC.

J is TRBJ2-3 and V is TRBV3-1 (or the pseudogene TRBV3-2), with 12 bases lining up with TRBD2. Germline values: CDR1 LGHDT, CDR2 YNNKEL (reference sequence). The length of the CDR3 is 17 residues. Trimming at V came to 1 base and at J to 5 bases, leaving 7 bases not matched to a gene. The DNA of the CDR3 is TGTGCCAGCAGCCAAGTGAGCCCTAGCGGGGGGGTAGATACGCAGTATTTT. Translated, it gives CASSQVSPSGGVDTQYF.

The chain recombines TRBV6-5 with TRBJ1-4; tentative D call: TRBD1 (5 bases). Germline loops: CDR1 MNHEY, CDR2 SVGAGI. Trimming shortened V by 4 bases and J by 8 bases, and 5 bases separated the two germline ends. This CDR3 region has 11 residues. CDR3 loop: CASSWGEKLFF. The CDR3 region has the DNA TGTGCCAGCAGTTGGGGGGAAAAACTGTTTTTT.

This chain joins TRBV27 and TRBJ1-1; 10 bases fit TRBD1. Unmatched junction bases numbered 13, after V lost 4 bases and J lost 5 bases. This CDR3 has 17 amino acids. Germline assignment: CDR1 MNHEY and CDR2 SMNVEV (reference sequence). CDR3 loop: CASSSLRDRGFGTEAFF. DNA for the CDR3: TGTGCCAGCAGTTCGCTTCGGGACAGGGGCTTCGGGACTGAAGCTTTCTTT.

The CDR3 reads CASSLAPRGTTEAFF. Here the CDR3 DNA reads TGTGCCAGCAGCTTAGCGCCCAGAGGGACCACTGAAGCTTTCTTT. The chain recombines TRBV7-2 with TRBJ1-1; D might be TRBD1 (5 bases). V was pared by 0 bases and J by 4 bases, with 12 bases between. The CDR3 is made up of 15 amino acids. The germline V gene has CDR1 SGHTA and CDR2 FQGNSA.

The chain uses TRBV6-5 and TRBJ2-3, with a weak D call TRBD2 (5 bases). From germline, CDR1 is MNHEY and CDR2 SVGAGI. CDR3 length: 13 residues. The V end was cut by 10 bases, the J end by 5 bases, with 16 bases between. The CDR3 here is CATLTGSIDTQYF. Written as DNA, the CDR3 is TGTGCCACCCTCACGGGGTCTATAGATACGCAGTATTTT.

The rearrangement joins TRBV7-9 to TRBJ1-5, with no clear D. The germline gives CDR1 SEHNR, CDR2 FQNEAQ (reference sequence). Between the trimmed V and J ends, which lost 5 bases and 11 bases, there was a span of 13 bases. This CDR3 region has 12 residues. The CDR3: CASSSGALAQHF. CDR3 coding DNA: TGTGCCAGCAGCAGCGGTGCCCTGGCCCAGCATTTT.

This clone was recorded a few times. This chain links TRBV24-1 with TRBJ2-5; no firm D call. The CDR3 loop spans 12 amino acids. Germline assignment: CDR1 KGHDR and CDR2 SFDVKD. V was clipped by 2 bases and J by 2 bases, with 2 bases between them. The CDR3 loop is CATSDSQETQYF. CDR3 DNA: TGTGCCACCAGTGATTCTCAAGAGACCCAGTACTTC.

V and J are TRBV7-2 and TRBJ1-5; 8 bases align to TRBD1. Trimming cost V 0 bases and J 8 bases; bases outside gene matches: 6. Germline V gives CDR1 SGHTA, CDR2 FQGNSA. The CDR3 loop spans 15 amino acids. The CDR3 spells CASSLASTGVKPQHF. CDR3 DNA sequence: TGTGCCAGCAGCTTAGCCTCGACAGGGGTTAAGCCCCAGCATTTT. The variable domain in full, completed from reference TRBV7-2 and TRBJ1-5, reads GAGVSQSPSNKVTEKGKDVELRCDPISGHTALYWYRQSLGQGLEFLIYFQGNSAPDKSGLPSDRFSAERTGGSVSTLTIQRTQQEDSAVYLCASSLASTGVKPQHFGDGTRLSIL.

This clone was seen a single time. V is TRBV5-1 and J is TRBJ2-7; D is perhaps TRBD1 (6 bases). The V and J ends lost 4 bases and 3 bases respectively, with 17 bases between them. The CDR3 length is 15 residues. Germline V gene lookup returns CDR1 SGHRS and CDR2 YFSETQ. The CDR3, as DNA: TGCGCCAGCAGCCCCCTCGTTGGGGGCGGCTACGAGCAGTACTTC. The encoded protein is CASSPLVGGGYEQYF.

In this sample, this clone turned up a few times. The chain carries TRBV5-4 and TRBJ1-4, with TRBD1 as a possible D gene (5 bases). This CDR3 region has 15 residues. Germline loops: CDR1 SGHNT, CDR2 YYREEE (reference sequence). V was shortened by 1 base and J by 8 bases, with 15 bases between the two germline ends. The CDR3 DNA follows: TGTGCCAGCAGCTTGCAAGGGCAGGGCGGAGAAAAACTGTTTTTT. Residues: CASSLQGQGGEKLFF.

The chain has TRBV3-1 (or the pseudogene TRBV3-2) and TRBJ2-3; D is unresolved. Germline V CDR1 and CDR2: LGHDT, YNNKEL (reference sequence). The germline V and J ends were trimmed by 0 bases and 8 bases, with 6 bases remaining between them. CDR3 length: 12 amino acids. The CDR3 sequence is CASSQDHLTQYF. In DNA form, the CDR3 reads TGTGCCAGCAGCCAAGATCATCTTACGCAGTATTTT.

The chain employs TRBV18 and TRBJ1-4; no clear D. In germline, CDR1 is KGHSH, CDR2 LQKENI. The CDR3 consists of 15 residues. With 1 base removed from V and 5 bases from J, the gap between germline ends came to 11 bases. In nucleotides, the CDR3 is TGTGCCAGCTCACCACGGCACTTAGGGAATGAAAAACTGTTTTTT. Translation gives CASSPRHLGNEKLFF.

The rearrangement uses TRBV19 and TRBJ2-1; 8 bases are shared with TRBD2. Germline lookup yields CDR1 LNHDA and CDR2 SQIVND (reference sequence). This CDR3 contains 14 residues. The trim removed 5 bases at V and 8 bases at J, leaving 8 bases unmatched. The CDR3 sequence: CASSSRGGIDEQFF. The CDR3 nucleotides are TGTGCCAGTAGTTCCCGGGGGGGCATCGATGAGCAGTTCTTC. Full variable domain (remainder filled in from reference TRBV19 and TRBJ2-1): DGGITQSPKYLFRKEGQNVTLSCEQNLNHDAMYWYRQDPGQGLRLIYYSQIVNDFQKGDIAEGYSVSREKKESFPLTVTSAQKNPTAFYLCASSSRGGIDEQFFGPGTRLTVL.

Written as DNA, the CDR3 is TGTGCCAGCAGTCCCCGTGGCGAGGGGCCGGGTCAGCCCCAGCATTTT. Its translation: CASSPRGEGPGQPQHF. V gene TRBV6-2 or TRBV6-3 combines with J gene TRBJ1-5; D possibly corresponds to TRBD1 (5 bases). Germline V lookup: CDR1 MNHEY, CDR2 SVGEGT. CDR3 length equals 16 residues. The ends were cut back, 5 bases at V and 6 bases at J, with 20 bases in the middle.

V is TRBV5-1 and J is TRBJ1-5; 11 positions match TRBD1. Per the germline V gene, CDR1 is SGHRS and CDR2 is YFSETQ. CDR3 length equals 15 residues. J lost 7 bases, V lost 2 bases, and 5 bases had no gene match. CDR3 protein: CASSLGQGAKQPQHF. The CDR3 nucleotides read TGCGCCAGCAGCTTAGGACAGGGGGCAAAACAGCCCCAGCATTTT.

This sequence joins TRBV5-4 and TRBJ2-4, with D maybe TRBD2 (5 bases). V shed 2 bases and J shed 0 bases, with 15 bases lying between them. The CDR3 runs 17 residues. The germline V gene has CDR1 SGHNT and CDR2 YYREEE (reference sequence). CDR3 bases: TGTGCCAGCAGCTTAGGAGGTACCGTTTTAGCCAAAAACATTCAGTACTTC. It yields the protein CASSLGGTVLAKNIQYF.